This TCR beta chain originates from a study of identical twins. V was clipped by 10 bases and J by 5 bases; unmatched bases: 12. CDR1 and CDR2 (germline): ENHRY, SYGVKD. This CDR3 contains 15 residues. TCRdb reanalysed the 5' RACE reads using MiXCR and keeps one entry per CDR3 protein. The sample includes a few hundred thousand distinct CDR3 sequences, roughly 9.9% of them seen just once. In its sample, this clonotype was seen a few times. These data also featured in a second study, about yellow fever vaccine responses in identical twins.

The chain employs TRBV10-3 and TRBJ2-2; 8 bases line up with TRBD1. The sequence came from a woman between 18 and 30 years old in good health. What was sequenced was PBMCs. The chain's CDR3 is CATKETGAVTGELFF. The CDR3 coding sequence is TGTGCCACGAAAGAGACAGGGGCGGTGACCGGGGAGCTGTTTTTT.